Listed below are T cell receptor beta chains from one sample, sequenced in a study of blood T cell repertoires in COVID-19. The repertoire was sequenced with immunoSEQ multiplex PCR; TCRdb's copy has only in-frame clones and lacks some. Of about 200,000 clones listed, roughly 85% are singletons. Specimen: peripheral blood. The receptors originated from a woman older than 75 with acute or convalescent COVID-19. Each CDR3 is given with its conserved first and last residue. A D gene is named only where the DNA matches it firmly. Where a row states a size, it is once, few, many or the class of an expanded clone; other rows omit it.

J,D,size,V,CDR3,DNA
TRBJ2-2,TRBD1,.,TRBV2,CATKDRAGGNGELFF,TGTGCCACCAAAGACCGGGCAGGGGGTAACGGGGAGCTGTTTTTT
TRBJ1-1,TRBD1,few,TRBV7-2,CASSPQKQGYTEAFF,TGTGCCAGCAGCCCCCAGAAACAGGGGTACACTGAAGCTTTCTTT
TRBJ1-2,.,.,TRBV11-2,CASSFARVHGYTF,TGTGCCAGCAGCTTCGCTCGGGTGCATGGCTACACCTTC
TRBJ1-2,.,.,TRBV6-2/TRBV6-3,CASSYFQGPFGYTF,TGTGCCAGCAGTTATTTCCAGGGGCCCTTTGGCTACACCTTC
TRBJ1-5,.,.,TRBV28,CASTPRGGRVSNQPQHF,TGTGCCAGCACCCCCCGTGGGGGGAGGGTGAGCAATCAGCCCCAGCATTTT
TRBJ2-1,.,.,TRBV27,CASSLWGGRTFF,TGTGCCAGCAGTTTATGGGGGGGCCGGACGTTCTTC
TRBJ1-1,TRBD1,.,TRBV19,CASFIQGYTEAFF,TGTGCCAGTTTTATACAGGGGTACACTGAAGCTTTCTTT
TRBJ2-6,.,.,TRBV15,CATSTGAGRSGANVLTF,TGTGCCACCAGCACGGGAGCTGGTAGATCTGGGGCCAACGTCCTGACTTTC
TRBJ2-5,TRBD2,.,TRBV9,CASSVGTSGGQETQYF,TGTGCCAGCAGCGTTGGGACTAGCGGGGGTCAAGAGACCCAGTACTTC
TRBJ2-5,TRBD2,.,TRBV6-5,CASTLAGLGETQYF,TGTGCCAGTACATTAGCGGGATTAGGAGAGACCCAGTACTTC
TRBJ2-3,TRBD1,.,TRBV7-2,CASTGTGWGDTQYF,TGTGCCAGCACCGGGACAGGGTGGGGAGATACGCAGTATTTT
TRBJ2-7,TRBD1,.,TRBV7-6,CASSLGPGQGYEQYF,TGTGCCAGCAGCTTGGGGCCGGGACAGGGTTACGAGCAGTACTTC
TRBJ1-2,.,.,TRBV5-4,CASSFPQGGNYGYTF,TGTGCCAGCAGCTTTCCGCAGGGAGGTAACTATGGCTACACCTTC
TRBJ2-3,TRBD1,.,TRBV11-1,CASSPSRDRGLEAQYF,TGTGCCAGCAGCCCCTCCCGGGACAGGGGGCTTGAAGCGCAGTATTTT
TRBJ2-3,TRBD2,few,TRBV4-3,CASSQVRTSGNGRGTDTQYF,TGCGCCAGCAGCCAAGTACGAACTAGCGGGAACGGACGGGGCACAGATACGCAGTATTTT
TRBJ2-1,TRBD1,.,TRBV14,CASSHRQGAIYNEQFF,TGTGCCAGCAGCCACAGACAGGGGGCGATCTACAATGAGCAGTTCTTC
TRBJ2-3,.,.,TRBV7-6,CASSLDRGVTDTQYF,TGTGCCAGCAGCTTAGATCGCGGAGTCACAGATACGCAGTATTTT
TRBJ1-2,.,.,TRBV2,CASSEWEDGYTF,TGTGCCAGCAGTGAATGGGAGGATGGCTACACCTTC
TRBJ2-5,TRBD2,.,TRBV24-1,CATSDGGLAEETQYF,TGTGCCACCAGTGATGGTGGACTAGCGGAGGAGACCCAGTACTTC
TRBJ2-7,TRBD2,.,TRBV7-2,CASSFGLVPYEQYF,TGTGCCAGCAGCTTTGGACTAGTTCCGTACGAGCAGTACTTC
TRBJ2-3,.,.,TRBV14,CASSQVTAGSGTQYF,TGTGCCAGCAGCCAAGTAACGGCGGGGTCGGGTACGCAGTATTTT
TRBJ2-4,.,.,TRBV6-2/TRBV6-3,CASSFGRGAKNIQYF,TGTGCCAGCAGTTTCGGCCGCGGCGCCAAAAACATTCAGTACTTC
TRBJ2-2,.,few,TRBV7-8,CASSPPRGGPNTGELFF,TGTGCCAGCAGCCCGCCGAGGGGGGGCCCGAACACCGGGGAGCTGTTTTTT
TRBJ2-1,.,.,TRBV5-1,CASSLGGGDSYNEQFF,TGCGCCAGCAGCTTGGGTGGCGGGGACTCCTACAATGAGCAGTTCTTC
TRBJ1-2,.,.,TRBV30,CAWSRTSGVLRGYTF,TGTGCCTGGAGTCGCACTTCAGGGGTTTTACGTGGCTACACCTTC